These 23 T cell receptor beta chains were sequenced from one sample in a study of CD8+ T cells in alopecia areata. TCR sequencing used cDNA made by reverse transcription of extracted RNA. Libraries were prepared by immunoSEQ multiplex PCR; TCRdb keeps only in-frame clonotypes and omits some of them. Here the sample spans 180,000 or so clones, about 53% being singletons. Treatment described: oral pan-JAK inhibitor, 5-10 mg twice daily. The input for sequencing was CD8+ T cells sorted from blood, taken at week 24, from a patient treated with tofacitinib. The source is a human donor with alopecia areata.

This clone was seen just once. This sequence joins TRBV5-4 and TRBJ2-5; no clear D gene. Per germline, CDR1 SGHNT and CDR2 YYREEE (reference sequence). The CDR3 totals 18 residues. The V and J ends lost 2 bases and 3 bases respectively, with 23 bases between them. In nucleotides, the CDR3 is TGTGCCAGCAGCTTTCTCCCGACCCCCTCTGGCAGCAAAGAGACCCAGTACTTC. Protein: CASSFLPTPSGSKETQYF.

The CDR3 sequence is CASSRQGAEAFF. The CDR3 DNA reads as TGTGCCAGCAGTCGACAGGGGGCTGAAGCTTTCTTT. V and J are TRBV28 and TRBJ1-1; 9 nucleotides match TRBD1. The V segment lost 5 bases and the J segment 6 bases; nucleotides outside the gene matches: 1. Looked up from germline, CDR1 is MDHEN and CDR2 is SYDVKM. There are 12 residues in the CDR3.

The genes are TRBV29-1 and TRBJ2-1, with D perhaps TRBD2 (5 bases). From germline, CDR1 is SQVTM and CDR2 ANQGSEA. V was shortened by 4 bases and J by 6 bases, with 10 bases between the two germline ends. The CDR3 runs to 12 residues. The CDR3 spells CSVVGGRNEQFF. CDR3 coding DNA: TGCAGCGTTGTAGGAGGCCGCAATGAGCAGTTCTTC.

The V and J genes are TRBV13 and TRBJ1-2; D not certain. The CDR3 length is 14 residues. The V gene lost 3 bases and the J gene lost 7 bases, with 15 bases spanning the gap. Germline assignment: CDR1 PRHDT and CDR2 FYEKMQ (reference sequence). CDR3 bases: TGTGCCAGCAGCTTGGTTGCTGGGTCGCTTGGCTACACCTTC. Protein sequence: CASSLVAGSLGYTF.

The rearrangement uses TRBV27 and TRBJ1-2; TRBD1 might be the D (6 bases). This CDR3 is 13 amino acids long. With 2 bases removed from V and 4 bases from J, the gap between germline ends came to 8 bases. CDR1 and CDR2 (germline): MNHEY, SMNVEV (reference sequence). The DNA of the CDR3 is TGTGCCAGCAGTTTAGGGACAACCTATGGCTACACCTTC. It yields the protein CASSLGTTYGYTF.

This clone was counted a single time. The V and J genes are TRBV30 and TRBJ1-2, with 10 bases matching TRBD1. CDR3 length: 12 amino acids. J gave up 12 bases and V 7 bases, and 11 bases lay outside the gene matches. The V gene's germline CDR1 is GTSNPN and CDR2 SVGIG (reference sequence). The CDR3 DNA is TGTGCCTACTATCCCGGGACAGGGGCCCACACCTTC. This gives the protein CAYYPGTGAHTF. The full variable domain, completed using reference TRBV30 and TRBJ1-2, is SQTIHQWPATLVQPVGSPLSLECTVEGTSNPNLYWYRQAAGRGLQLLFYSVGIGQISSEVPQNLSASRPQDRQFILSSKKLLLSDSGFYLCAYYPGTGAHTFGSGTRLTVV.

The chain is built from TRBV30 and TRBJ1-5, with 8 bases aligning to TRBD1. V was pared by 0 bases and J by 9 bases, with 4 bases of the junction left unmatched. Per germline, CDR1 GTSNPN and CDR2 SVGIG (reference sequence). CDR3 size: 13 residues. CDR3 sequence: CAWSVSDRGPQHF. For the CDR3, the DNA is TGTGCCTGGAGTGTAAGCGACAGGGGGCCCCAGCATTTT.

The V and J genes are TRBV30 and TRBJ1-2; D is unclear. Per germline, CDR1 GTSNPN and CDR2 SVGIG (reference sequence). Trimming removed 1 base from V and 8 bases from J, with 17 bases in between. CDR3 length: 14 amino acids. This CDR3 is CAWSASRLDGGYTF. The CDR3 nucleotides are TGTGCCTGGAGTGCTTCTAGACTCGACGGAGGCTACACCTTC. Based on the CDR3 plus reference TRBV30 and TRBJ1-2, the full variable domain is SQTIHQWPATLVQPVGSPLSLECTVEGTSNPNLYWYRQAAGRGLQLLFYSVGIGQISSEVPQNLSASRPQDRQFILSSKKLLLSDSGFYLCAWSASRLDGGYTFGSGTRLTVV.

The rearrangement uses TRBV5-1 and TRBJ2-3; weak D call: TRBD2 (5 bases). The CDR3 length is 15 residues. V lost 0 bases and J lost 2, with 10 bases in between. Germline-derived CDR1 and CDR2 are SGHRS and YFSETQ. The CDR3: CASSLVGRDTDTQYF. The DNA for the CDR3 is TGCGCCAGCAGCTTGGTTGGACGGGACACAGATACGCAGTATTTT. The variable domain in full, with the rest retrieved from reference TRBV5-1 and TRBJ2-3, is KAGVTQTPRYLIKTRGQQVTLSCSPISGHRSVSWYQQTPGQGLQFLFEYFSETQRNKGNFPGRFSGRQFSNSRSEMNVSTLELGDSALYLCASSLVGRDTDTQYFGPGTRLTVL.

The chain links TRBV13 to TRBJ2-1; 11 bases fit TRBD2. The junction had 13 bases not matched to a gene; V was cut back by 3 bases and J by 9 bases. Per the germline V gene, CDR1 is PRHDT and CDR2 is FYEKMQ (reference sequence). This CDR3 region has 17 residues. The CDR3 here is CASSFDPSGGRLSEQFF. Written as DNA, the CDR3 is TGTGCCAGCAGCTTCGACCCTAGCGGGGGGCGTCTGAGTGAGCAGTTCTTC.

The J gene is TRBJ2-3, the V gene TRBV29-1; 10 bases align to TRBD2. Germline V CDR1 and CDR2: SQVTM, ANQGSEA. With V trimmed by 4 bases and J by 6 bases, 7 bases remained unmatched. This CDR3 spans 14 amino acids. For the CDR3, the DNA is TGCAGCGTTGTTCCAGCGGGGGGGCCGGATACGCAGTATTTT. Its translation: CSVVPAGGPDTQYF.

In its sample, this clone was seen a few times. The chain couples TRBV9 to TRBJ2-2, with D perhaps matching TRBD1 (6 bases). Per germline, CDR1 SGDLS and CDR2 YYNGEE. Trimming pared 5 bases from V and 0 bases from J, leaving 11 bases between. The CDR3 is 15 residues long. The chain's CDR3 is CASRPGAANTGELFF. CDR3 nucleotide sequence: TGTGCCAGCAGACCAGGGGCGGCGAACACCGGGGAGCTGTTTTTT. Together with reference TRBV9 and TRBJ2-2, the CDR3 gives the full variable domain: DSGVTQTPKHLITATGQRVTLRCSPRSGDLSVYWYQQSLDQGLQFLIQYYNGEERAKGNILERFSAQQFPDLHSELNLSSLELGDSALYFCASRPGAANTGELFFGEGSRLTVL.

Ten or more counts support this clone. V gene TRBV6-4 combines with J gene TRBJ2-1; TRBD1 is a possible D gene (7 bases). CDR1 is MRHNA and CDR2 is SNTAGT in the germline V gene. This CDR3 comprises 15 residues. Trimming cost V 6 bases and J 5 bases, with 17 bases left between them. The CDR3 protein is CASREEPGGNNEQFF. CDR3 sequence (DNA): TGTGCCAGCAGAGAAGAGCCAGGGGGGAACAATGAGCAGTTCTTC.

The chain employs TRBV9 and TRBJ2-5; 9 bases map to TRBD2. The CDR3 totals 16 residues. The V gene end was trimmed by 0 bases and the J gene end by 2 bases; junction bases not matched to a gene: 5. Germline values: CDR1 SGDLS, CDR2 YYNGEE. The CDR3, as DNA: TGTGCCAGCAGCGTAGGACTAGCGGTCGATCAAGAGACCCAGTACTTC. Translating gives CASSVGLAVDQETQYF.

The chain joins TRBV2 to TRBJ1-1; possible D gene TRBD1, 5 bases. Between the trimmed V and J ends, which lost 0 bases and 1 base, there was a span of 15 bases. The CDR3 covers 17 residues. CDR1 and CDR2 from the germline V gene are SNHLY and FYNNEI. CDR3 sequence reads: CASSEAVPPGSNTEAFF. The CDR3 bases are TGTGCCAGCAGTGAAGCTGTCCCCCCAGGGTCGAACACTGAAGCTTTCTTT. The whole variable domain, remainder taken from reference TRBV2 and TRBJ1-1, is EPEVTQTPSHQVTQMGQEVILRCVPISNHLYFYWYRQILGQKVEFLVSFYNNEISEKSEIFDDQFSVERPDGSNFTLKIRSTKLEDSAMYFCASSEAVPPGSNTEAFFGQGTRLTVV.

CDR3 residues: CATSRDFGITSGYTF. The CDR3 nucleotides are TGTGCCACCAGCAGAGATTTCGGAATCACGAGTGGCTACACCTTC. The V call is TRBV15, the J call TRBJ1-2; D is unresolved. V was clipped by 0 bases and J by 7 bases, with 15 bases between them. Germline values: CDR1 LNHNV, CDR2 YYDKDF (reference sequence). This CDR3 spans 15 amino acids.

As to this clone: This specimen includes other DNA sequences encoding the same CDR3. The rearrangement uses TRBV5-1 and TRBJ1-5; D not certain. Germline values: CDR1 SGHRS, CDR2 YFSETQ. CDR3 size: 13 residues. The V end lost 0 bases, the J end lost 2 bases, and 3 bases lay between the germline ends. The CDR3 region has the DNA TGCGCCAGCAGCTTGGTAGGCAATCAGCCCCAGCATTTT. Residues: CASSLVGNQPQHF.

Comment on this clone: This sample also contains other DNA sequences that code for the same CDR3. The J gene is TRBJ2-3, the V gene TRBV11-2; D remains unclear. The CDR3 has 13 residues. The germline gives CDR1 SGHAT, CDR2 FQNNGV. V was clipped by 0 bases and J by 4 bases, with 5 bases between them. The CDR3 region is CASSLELADTQYF. In nucleotides, the CDR3 is TGTGCCAGCAGCTTAGAGTTGGCAGATACGCAGTATTTT.

There are a few counts of this clone. The rearrangement uses TRBV29-1 and TRBJ2-1; D possibly corresponds to TRBD2 (5 bases). V dropped 2 bases and J dropped 9 bases, with 11 bases sitting between them. Germline V gene data show CDR1 as SQVTM and CDR2 as ANQGSEA. The CDR3 has 12 amino acids. CDR3 region: CSVESRAGEQFF. DNA for the CDR3: TGCAGCGTTGAATCCCGTGCGGGTGAGCAGTTCTTC.

Concerning this clone: The junction departs from the called germline gene at one end, perhaps through a read error. V and J are TRBV5-1 and TRBJ2-7; TRBD1 might be the D (6 bases). CDR1 and CDR2 (germline): SGHRS, YFSETQ. CDR3 length: 12 residues. Written as DNA, the CDR3 is TGCGCCAGCAGCGATAAAAACAGGGAAAATCACTTC. It is translated as CASSDKNRENHF.

The chain carries TRBV4-3 and TRBJ1-6, with a weak D call TRBD1 (5 bases). The V and J ends lost 0 bases and 7 bases respectively, with 13 bases between them. This CDR3 has 16 amino acids. CDR1 LGHNA and CDR2 YSLEER come from the germline V gene. The CDR3 here is CASSQDAGARNSPLHF. Written as DNA, the CDR3 is TGCGCCAGCAGCCAAGATGCCGGGGCGAGGAATTCACCCCTCCACTTT.

This clone was found a few times. The rearrangement joins TRBV7-3 to TRBJ2-1, with D possibly called TRBD1 or TRBD2 (5 bases each). Per the germline V gene, CDR1 is SGHTA and CDR2 is FQGTGA. The V end lost 5 bases, the J end lost 9 bases, and 11 bases lay between the germline ends. The CDR3 is made up of 12 amino acids. Here the CDR3 reads CASSPGGGEQFF. The CDR3 bases are TGTGCCAGCAGCCCTGGGGGTGGTGAGCAGTTCTTC.

This chain uses TRBV5-1 with TRBJ2-7; 8 nucleotides align to TRBD1. Germline CDR1 reads SGHRS; CDR2 reads YFSETQ. The CDR3 has 13 amino acids. V was clipped by 4 bases and J by 6 bases; unmatched bases: 6. In DNA, the CDR3 is TGCGCCAGCAGCCCAGGACAGGGTTTCGAGCAGTACTTC. Protein: CASSPGQGFEQYF.